This T cell receptor (beta chain) was captured in a study of blood T cell repertoires in COVID-19. Per the original data handling: Cell counts per sample came from amplifying reference gene primers. Only in-frame clones appear in the TCRdb table, and some are missing; sequencing was by immunoSEQ multiplex PCR. The DNA was the basis for D and trimming; V, J and clone size are from that table. The sample carries 140,000 or so clones, around four fifths recorded once. V was pared by 2 bases and J by 8 bases, with 10 bases between. The CDR3 totals 13 residues. Germline-derived CDR1 and CDR2 are GTSNPN and SVGIG (reference sequence). Participants spanned ages about 18 to 90 years and resided in about 24 US areas. Allocation to cohorts depended on clinical history reported by the participants.

This sequence was found in a woman in her forties who had recovered from COVID-19. V and J are TRBV30 and TRBJ1-6; a weak D match, TRBD1 (6 bases). Sample: PBMCs or T cells enriched from blood (not recorded which). The CDR3 bases are TGTGCCTGGAGTCTAGAGGGGGATTCACCCCTCCACTTT. Translated, it gives CAWSLEGDSPLHF.